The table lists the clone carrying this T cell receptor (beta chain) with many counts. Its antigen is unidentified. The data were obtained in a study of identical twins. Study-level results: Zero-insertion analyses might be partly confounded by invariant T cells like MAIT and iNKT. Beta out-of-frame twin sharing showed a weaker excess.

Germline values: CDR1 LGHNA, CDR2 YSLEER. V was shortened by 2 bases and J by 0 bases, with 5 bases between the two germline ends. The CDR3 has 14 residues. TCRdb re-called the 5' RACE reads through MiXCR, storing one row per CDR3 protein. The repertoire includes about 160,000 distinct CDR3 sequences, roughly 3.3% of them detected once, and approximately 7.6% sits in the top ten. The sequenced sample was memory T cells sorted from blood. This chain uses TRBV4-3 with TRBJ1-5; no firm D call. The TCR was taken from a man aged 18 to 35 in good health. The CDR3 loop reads CASSQSNSNQPQHF. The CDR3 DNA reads TGCGCCAGCAGCCAAAGTAATAGCAATCAGCCCCAGCATTTT.